One sample yielded the 4 T cell receptor beta chains listed below, sequenced in a study of cytomegalovirus exposure and HLA in healthy donors. Primers: 60 Vbeta forward and 13 Jbeta reverse. TCRdb's copy holds only in-frame clones and misses some; the assay was immunoSEQ multiplex PCR. The sample lists some 200,000 clones; 80% to 85% were seen once. The sample was PBMCs. These receptors all come from a boy aged 2 to 9 in good health and CMV-seronegative.

J is TRBJ2-6 and V is TRBV19, with a possible D match to TRBD1 (6 bases). Looked up from germline, CDR1 is LNHDA and CDR2 is SQIVND (reference sequence). Trimming took off 5 bases at V and 0 bases at J, with 11 bases between the two ends. This CDR3 comprises 16 residues. As DNA, the CDR3 is TGTGCCAGTAGTCCGGGACAACTCTCTGGGGCCAACGTCCTGACTTTC. The encoded protein is CASSPGQLSGANVLTF.

The chain joins TRBV9 to TRBJ2-5; no firm D call. This CDR3 region has 14 residues. Trimming took off 4 bases at V and 5 bases at J, with 15 bases between the two ends. Germline loops: CDR1 SGDLS, CDR2 YYNGEE. The CDR3: CASSPPIGGETQYF. CDR3 DNA: TGTGCCAGCAGCCCCCCCATCGGCGGCGAGACCCAGTACTTC. Together with reference TRBV9 and TRBJ2-5, the CDR3 gives the full variable domain: DSGVTQTPKHLITATGQRVTLRCSPRSGDLSVYWYQQSLDQGLQFLIQYYNGEERAKGNILERFSAQQFPDLHSELNLSSLELGDSALYFCASSPPIGGETQYFGPGTRLLVL.

This chain joins TRBV29-1 and TRBJ2-5; a weak D match, TRBD1 (6 bases). The J call could be wrong; TRBJ2-7 is a better fit for the DNA end. The CDR3 is 14 amino acids. Germline V gene data show CDR1 as SQVTM and CDR2 as ANQGSEA. CDR3 protein: CSVEDRGQGHEQYF. For the CDR3, the DNA is TGCAGCGTTGAAGATCGCGGCCAGGGGCACGAGCAGTACTTC.

The V and J genes are TRBV7-8 and TRBJ1-4; maybe TRBD1 (6 bases). V dropped 1 base and J dropped 4 bases, with 10 bases sitting between them. CDR1 is SGHVS, CDR2 FQNEAQ, per germline. This CDR3 is built from 15 residues. CDR3 in DNA: TGTGCCAGCAGCTTAGGGGGGCGGATTAATGAAAAACTGTTTTTT. This translates into CASSLGGRINEKLFF.